These 28 T cell receptor beta chains originate from one sample sequenced in a study of beta chain features in type 1 diabetes. cDNA synthesis used the whole RNA isolate, giving expressed TCRB sequences. TCRdb's copy holds only in-frame clones and misses some; the assay was immunoSEQ multiplex PCR. The table has about 330,000 clones, 9.5% to 12% seen once. Sequenced sample: naive CD4+ T cells from blood. These TCRs come from a woman in her 30s in good health.

This clone turned up a few times. The chain links TRBV7-2 to TRBJ2-5, with a tentative D call TRBD1 (5 bases). Germline CDR1 SGHTA, CDR2 FQGNSA. The CDR3 is 15 residues long. V gave up 3 bases and J gave up 1 base, with 12 bases separating them. DNA for the CDR3: TGTGCCAGCAGCTTCCCGGACATTTCCCAAGAGACCCAGTACTTC. Its protein is CASSFPDISQETQYF.

This clone showed up many times. This sequence joins TRBV30 and TRBJ2-7, with D perhaps TRBD1 (6 bases). The germline V gene has CDR1 GTSNPN and CDR2 SVGIG (reference sequence). The V and J ends lost 0 bases and 6 bases respectively, with 9 bases between them. The CDR3 runs 12 residues. The CDR3 region is CAWSVQGGEQYF. The CDR3 bases are TGTGCCTGGAGTGTACAGGGCGGCGAGCAGTACTTC.

This chain uses TRBV28 with TRBJ2-1; tentative D call: TRBD1 (6 bases). V was cut by 5 bases and J by 5 bases, with 10 bases left in between. From germline, CDR1 is MDHEN and CDR2 SYDVKM. The CDR3 contains 13 residues. In DNA, the CDR3 is TGTGCCAGCAGTCGGGGACAACACAATGAGCAGTTCTTC. Amino acids: CASSRGQHNEQFF. The whole variable domain, remainder taken from reference TRBV28 and TRBJ2-1, is DVKVTQSSRYLVKRTGEKVFLECVQDMDHENMFWYRQDPGLGLRLIYFSYDVKMKEKGDIPEGYSVSREKKERFSLILESASTNQTSMYLCASSRGQHNEQFFGPGTRLTVL.

This clone turned up a few times. This rearrangement joins TRBV30 to TRBJ2-4, with a possible D match to TRBD2 (5 bases). The CDR3 totals 15 residues. The V end lost 0 bases, the J end lost 0 bases, and 9 bases lay between the germline ends. The germline V gene encodes CDR1 GTSNPN and CDR2 SVGIG (reference sequence). CDR3 DNA sequence: TGTGCCTGGAGTGTACGAGGACTAGCCAAAAACATTCAGTACTTC. It yields the protein CAWSVRGLAKNIQYF. Drawing the rest from reference TRBV30 and TRBJ2-4, the complete variable domain is SQTIHQWPATLVQPVGSPLSLECTVEGTSNPNLYWYRQAAGRGLQLLFYSVGIGQISSEVPQNLSASRPQDRQFILSSKKLLLSDSGFYLCAWSVRGLAKNIQYFGAGTRLSVL.

The chain carries TRBV7-6 and TRBJ2-7; 8 bases fit TRBD1. The V segment lost 5 bases and the J segment 6 bases; nucleotides outside the gene matches: 9. Germline V gives CDR1 SGHVS, CDR2 FNYEAQ. The CDR3 is 14 residues long. The DNA of the CDR3 is TGTGCCAGCAGCACCCCGGACAGGGTGGGCGAGCAGTACTTC. Translation gives CASSTPDRVGEQYF.

V is TRBV12-2 and J is TRBJ1-5. TRBV12-2 is termed a pseudogene. This CDR3 is 15 amino acids long. The CDR3 nucleotides read TGTGCAAGTCGCTTAGCGCGGAGGAGCAATCAGCCCCAGCATTTT. The encoded protein is CASRLARRSNQPQHF.

This clone appeared a few times. The chain employs TRBV27 and TRBJ2-6, with 12 bases lining up with TRBD2. The CDR3 covers 17 residues. CDR1 is MNHEY, CDR2 SMNVEV, per germline (reference sequence). The V gene end was trimmed by 5 bases and the J gene end by 0 bases; junction bases not matched to a gene: 2. CDR3 in DNA: TGTGCCAGCAGTCTAGCGGGAGGGATCTCTGGGGCCAACGTCCTGACTTTC. It is translated as CASSLAGGISGANVLTF. The entire variable domain, with the rest obtained from reference TRBV27 and TRBJ2-6, is as follows: EAQVTQNPRYLITVTGKKLTVTCSQNMNHEYMSWYRQDPGLGLRQIYYSMNVEVTDKGDVPEGYKVSRKEKRNFPLILESPSPNQTSLYFCASSLAGGISGANVLTFGAGSRLTVL.

The sample holds a few counts of this clone. Sequence at one end of the junction differs from germline and may be a read error. CDR3 protein: CASSPRLQETQYF. The CDR3 DNA sequence: TGTGCTAGCAGCCCACGACTACAAGAGACCCAGTACTTC. The V call is TRBV7-7, the J call TRBJ2-5; tentative D call: TRBD2 (5 bases). Looked up from germline, CDR1 is SSHAT and CDR2 is FNYEAQ (reference sequence). There are 13 residues in the CDR3.

The V call is TRBV9, the J call TRBJ2-3; D is uncertain. There are 14 residues in the CDR3. The germline CDR1 and CDR2 sequences are SGDLS and YYNGEE. V was shortened by 0 bases and J by 4 bases, with 9 bases between the two germline ends. The CDR3 loop reads CASSVEVEADTQYF. As DNA, the CDR3 is TGTGCCAGCAGCGTAGAGGTCGAGGCAGATACGCAGTATTTT.

This sequence joins TRBV27 and TRBJ2-1; D possibly corresponds to TRBD2 (6 bases). Looked up from germline, CDR1 is MNHEY and CDR2 is SMNVEV (reference sequence). The V end lost 8 bases, the J end lost 2 bases, and 16 bases lay between the germline ends. CDR3 length: 15 amino acids. The CDR3 sequence: CASVETRLAYNEQFF. CDR3 coding DNA: TGTGCCAGCGTCGAGACCCGACTAGCCTACAATGAGCAGTTCTTC.

This clone was counted between two and nine times. The chain joins TRBV7-2 to TRBJ2-5; 11 bases are shared with TRBD1. There are 14 residues in the CDR3. V shed 5 bases and J 7 bases; nucleotides not matched to a gene: 6. Germline lookup yields CDR1 SGHTA and CDR2 FQGNSA. CDR3 amino acids: CASSPGQGAVTQYF. In DNA, the CDR3 is TGTGCCAGCAGCCCTGGACAGGGGGCTGTGACCCAGTACTTC.

This sequence joins TRBV4-3 and TRBJ2-7; TRBD2 matches 13 bases. V shed 0 bases, J shed 3 bases, and the junction held 2 bases outside the gene matches. The CDR3 is 16 residues long. CDR1 is LGHNA and CDR2 is YSLEER in the germline V gene. CDR3 nucleotide sequence: TGCGCCAGCAGCCAAGAGGGGACTAGCGGGATCTACGAGCAGTACTTC. Residues: CASSQEGTSGIYEQYF.

This clone has more than one count but fewer than ten. The rearrangement links TRBV2 to TRBJ2-2, with TRBD1 as a possible D gene (6 bases). V lost 3 bases and J 0 bases, leaving 11 bases between the germline ends. Germline CDR1 is SNHLY and CDR2 is FYNNEI. There are 16 residues in the CDR3. Here the CDR3 reads CASSEDSPANTGELFF. CDR3 bases: TGTGCCAGCAGTGAGGACAGCCCCGCGAACACCGGGGAGCTGTTTTTT.

This clone was observed a handful of times. The genes are TRBV29-1 and TRBJ2-5, with D possibly TRBD2 on 6 matching bases. Germline lookup yields CDR1 SQVTM and CDR2 ANQGSEA. Trimming pared 2 bases from V and 2 bases from J, leaving 9 bases between. The CDR3 extends over 13 amino acids. In nucleotides, the CDR3 is TGCAGCGTTGAAAGGGGACTTCAAGAGACCCAGTACTTC. Protein sequence: CSVERGLQETQYF. Using reference TRBV29-1 and TRBJ2-5 for the parts outside the CDR3, the full variable domain is SAVISQKPSRDICQRGTSLTIQCQVDSQVTMMFWYRQQPGQSLTLIATANQGSEATYESGFVIDKFPISRPNLTFSTLTVSNMSPEDSSIYLCSVERGLQETQYFGPGTRLLVL.

Worth noting for this clone: Other nucleotide sequences from this sample produce the same CDR3. The V and J genes are TRBV5-1 and TRBJ1-5; 7 bases agree with TRBD1. The V and J ends lost 4 bases and 2 bases, in that order; junction bases with no gene match: 3. Germline CDR1 is SGHRS and CDR2 is YFSETQ. CDR3 length: 14 residues. CDR3 nucleotides: TGCGCCAGCAGCCGAACAGGGGGCAATCAGCCCCAGCATTTT. Encoded protein: CASSRTGGNQPQHF.

The V and J genes are TRBV28 and TRBJ2-7; possibly TRBD1 for D (6 bases). Trimming removed 4 bases at V and 5 bases at J, with 12 bases between. The V gene's germline CDR1 is MDHEN and CDR2 SYDVKM. The CDR3 consists of 13 residues. The CDR3 reads CASSSGAPHEQYF. The DNA of the CDR3 is TGTGCCAGCAGTTCAGGGGCGCCCCACGAGCAGTACTTC.

V and J are TRBV11-2 and TRBJ2-1, with TRBD2 matching over 7 bases. The CDR3 spans 17 residues. Germline trimming cut 5 bases from V and 10 bases from J; bases unmatched to any gene: 20. CDR1 is SGHAT and CDR2 is FQNNGV in the germline V gene. This CDR3 reads CASSDPGTAGAQGEQFF. In DNA, the CDR3 is TGTGCCAGCAGCGACCCAGGAACGGCGGGAGCCCAAGGGGAGCAGTTCTTC.

The CDR3 DNA sequence: TGTGCCAGCAGTTTAATAGCTAGCGGGCACCACAATGAGCAGTTCTTC. It codes for CASSLIASGHHNEQFF. This chain joins TRBV28 and TRBJ2-1; 8 nucleotides agree with TRBD2. With 2 bases clipped from V and 5 bases from J, the junction kept 8 bases outside the gene matches. CDR3 length: 16 amino acids. CDR1 is MDHEN, CDR2 SYDVKM, per germline.

The sample holds a few counts of this clone. V usage is TRBV4-3 and J usage is TRBJ2-2; D possibly corresponds to TRBD2 (7 bases). Germline CDR1 is LGHNA and CDR2 is YSLEER. The CDR3 length is 18 residues. V was trimmed by 0 bases and J by 0 bases, leaving 14 bases between them. CDR3 sequence reads: CASSQEGGGVANTGELFF. CDR3 DNA: TGCGCCAGCAGCCAAGAAGGGGGGGGAGTAGCGAACACCGGGGAGCTGTTTTTT.

This clone was seen only a few times. This sequence joins TRBV27 and TRBJ2-1; D gene uncertain. With 5 bases removed from V and 6 bases from J, the gap between germline ends came to 14 bases. The CDR3 length is 14 residues. Germline V gives CDR1 MNHEY, CDR2 SMNVEV (reference sequence). DNA for the CDR3: TGTGCCAGCAGTATGGCGGCCCGTAGCAATGAGCAGTTCTTC. It is translated as CASSMAARSNEQFF.

The chain is built from TRBV19 and TRBJ2-1; TRBD1 matches at 8 bases. Germline trimming cut 10 bases from V and 6 bases from J; bases unmatched to any gene: 5. CDR1 LNHDA and CDR2 SQIVND come from the germline V gene (reference sequence). This CDR3 has 12 residues. This CDR3 reads CATQDRVNEQFF. The CDR3 region has the DNA TGTGCCACCCAGGACAGGGTCAATGAGCAGTTCTTC. The whole variable domain, filled in from reference TRBV19 and TRBJ2-1, reads DGGITQSPKYLFRKEGQNVTLSCEQNLNHDAMYWYRQDPGQGLRLIYYSQIVNDFQKGDIAEGYSVSREKKESFPLTVTSAQKNPTAFYLCATQDRVNEQFFGPGTRLTVL.

V usage is TRBV29-1 and J usage is TRBJ2-1; 9 bases are shared with TRBD2. Germline lookup yields CDR1 SQVTM and CDR2 ANQGSEA. The trim removed 7 bases at V and 5 bases at J, leaving 6 bases unmatched. The CDR3 spans 13 residues. CDR3 residues: CSAGLAIDNEQFF. The CDR3 DNA reads TGCAGCGCGGGACTAGCTATCGACAATGAGCAGTTCTTC.

The CDR3 reads CASSLAKGVPSSTDTQYF. The CDR3 DNA is TGTGCCAGCAGCTTAGCGAAGGGAGTACCATCTAGCACAGATACGCAGTATTTT. The chain uses TRBV7-9 and TRBJ2-3; possible D gene TRBD2, 5 bases. The CDR3 sequence is 18 residues long. Germline V gene data show CDR1 as SEHNR and CDR2 as FQNEAQ (reference sequence). Between the trimmed V and J ends, which lost 0 bases and 0 bases, there was a span of 16 bases.

In regard to this clone: Other nucleotide sequences from this sample produce the same CDR3. The gene calls are TRBV7-2 and TRBJ2-1, with 11 positions matching TRBD2. CDR3 size: 15 residues. Germline V CDR1 and CDR2: SGHTA, FQGNSA. V lost 5 bases, J lost 4 bases, and 4 bases stayed unmatched. For the CDR3, the DNA is TGTGCCAGCAGCCTAGGGACTAGCGGTTACAATGAGCAGTTCTTC. This sequence encodes CASSLGTSGYNEQFF.

This rearrangement joins TRBV9 to TRBJ2-1; 8 bases match TRBD2. The CDR3 extends over 12 amino acids. CDR1 and CDR2 from the germline V gene are SGDLS and YYNGEE. The junction had 2 bases not matched to a gene; V was cut back by 0 bases and J by 12 bases. CDR3 in amino acids: CASSVEGLVQFF. The CDR3 DNA reads as TGTGCCAGCAGCGTAGAGGGACTAGTGCAGTTCTTC.

This clone was found a few times. The rearrangement joins TRBV6-6 to TRBJ2-2; 11 bases are a match to TRBD2. V was clipped by 7 bases and J by 6 bases; unmatched bases: 4. This CDR3 has 14 residues. Germline V gene lookup returns CDR1 MNHNY and CDR2 SVGAGI (reference sequence). CDR3 sequence: CASTLLAGAGELFF. The CDR3 DNA reads TGTGCCAGCACTCTACTAGCGGGAGCCGGGGAGCTGTTTTTT.

The V gene is TRBV7-2, the J gene TRBJ2-1; no reliable D call. V lost 5 bases and J 3 bases, leaving 14 bases between the germline ends. Looked up from germline, CDR1 is SGHTA and CDR2 is FQGNSA. The CDR3 has 15 residues. CDR3 nucleotides: TGTGCCAGCAGCCAAGATGAACAGTACTACAATGAGCAGTTCTTC. It encodes CASSQDEQYYNEQFF.

This clone occurred a few times. V and J are TRBV2 and TRBJ2-7; the match to TRBD1 covers 7 bases. Germline CDR1 and CDR2: SNHLY and FYNNEI. CDR3 length equals 12 residues. V lost 10 bases, J lost 0 bases, and 3 bases stayed unmatched. The CDR3 DNA follows: TGTGCCACCGGGGACAGCTCCTACGAGCAGTACTTC. Translated, it gives CATGDSSYEQYF.